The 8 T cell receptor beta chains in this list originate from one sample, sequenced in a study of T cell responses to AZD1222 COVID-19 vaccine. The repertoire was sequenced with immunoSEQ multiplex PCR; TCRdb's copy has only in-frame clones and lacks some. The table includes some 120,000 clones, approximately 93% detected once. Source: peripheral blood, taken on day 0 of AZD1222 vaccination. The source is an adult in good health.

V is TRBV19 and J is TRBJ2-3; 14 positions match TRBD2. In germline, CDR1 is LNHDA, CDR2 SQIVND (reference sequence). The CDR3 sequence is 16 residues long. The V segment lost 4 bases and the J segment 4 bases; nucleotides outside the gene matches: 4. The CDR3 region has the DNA TGTGCCAGTAGTAGCCCGGGACTAGCGGGGGCAGATACGCAGTATTTT. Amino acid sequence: CASSSPGLAGADTQYF.

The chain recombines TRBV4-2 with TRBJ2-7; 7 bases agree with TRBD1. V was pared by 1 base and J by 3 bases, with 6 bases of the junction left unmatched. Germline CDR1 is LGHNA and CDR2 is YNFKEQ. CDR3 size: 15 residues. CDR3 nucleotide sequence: TGTGCCAGCAGCCAAGCGGTGGGACAGATCTACGAGCAGTACTTC. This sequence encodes CASSQAVGQIYEQYF.

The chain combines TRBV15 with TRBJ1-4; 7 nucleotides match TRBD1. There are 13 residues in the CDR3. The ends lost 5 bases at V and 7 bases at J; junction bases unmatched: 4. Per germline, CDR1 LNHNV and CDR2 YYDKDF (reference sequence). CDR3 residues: CATSDRDGEKLFF. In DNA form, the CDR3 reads TGTGCCACCAGCGACAGGGATGGTGAAAAACTGTTTTTT.

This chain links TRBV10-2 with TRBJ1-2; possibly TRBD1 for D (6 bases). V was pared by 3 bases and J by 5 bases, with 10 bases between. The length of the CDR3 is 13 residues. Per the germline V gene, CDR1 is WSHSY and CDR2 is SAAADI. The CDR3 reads CASSDRGGYGYTF. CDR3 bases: TGCGCCAGCAGTGACAGGGGAGGGTATGGCTACACCTTC.

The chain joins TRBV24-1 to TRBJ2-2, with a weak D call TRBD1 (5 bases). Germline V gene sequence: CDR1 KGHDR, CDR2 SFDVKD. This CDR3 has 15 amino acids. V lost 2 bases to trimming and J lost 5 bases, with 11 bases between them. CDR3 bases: TGTGCCACCAGTGATTCGACAGTTAGGACCGGGGAGCTGTTTTTT. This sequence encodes CATSDSTVRTGELFF.

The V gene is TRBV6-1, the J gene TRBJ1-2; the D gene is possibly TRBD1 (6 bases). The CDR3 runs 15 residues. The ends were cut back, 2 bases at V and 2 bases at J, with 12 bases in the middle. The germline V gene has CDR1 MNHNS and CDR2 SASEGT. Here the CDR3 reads CASSETGNYNYGYTF. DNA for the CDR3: TGTGCCAGCAGTGAAACAGGGAATTACAACTATGGCTACACCTTC.

The CDR3 sequence: CASSKAYKVRGPEAFF. CDR3 nucleotides: TGTGCCAGCAGCAAAGCTTATAAGGTGAGAGGGCCCGAAGCTTTCTTT. The rearrangement uses TRBV21-1 and TRBJ1-1. TRBV21-1 constitutes a pseudogene. The length of the CDR3 is 16 residues.

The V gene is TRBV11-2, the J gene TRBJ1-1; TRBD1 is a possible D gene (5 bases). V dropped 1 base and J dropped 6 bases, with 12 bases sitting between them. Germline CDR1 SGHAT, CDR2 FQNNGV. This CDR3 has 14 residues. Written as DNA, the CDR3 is TGTGCCAGCAGCTTAGTGCCGGGGGGGGCTGAAGCTTTCTTT. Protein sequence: CASSLVPGGAEAFF. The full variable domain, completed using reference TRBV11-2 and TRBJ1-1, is EAGVAQSPRYKIIEKRQSVAFWCNPISGHATLYWYQQILGQGPKLLIQFQNNGVVDDSQLPKDRFSAERLKGVDSTLKIQPAKLEDSAVYLCASSLVPGGAEAFFGQGTRLTVV.